These 22 T cell receptor beta chains came from one sample sequenced in a study of CD4 T cells in relation to SARS-CoV-2 and coronaviruses. No antigen is known for these receptors. The protocol was immunoSEQ multiplex PCR, while the TCRdb copy is restricted to in-frame clones and leaves out a portion. Of more than 20,000 clones listed, over 60% are singletons. The unexposed donors gave CD4+ T cells in about 2010-2018, prior to COVID-19. CD4+ T cells were isolated from the cells after about nine days of culture. Sample: CD4+ T cells from PBMCs, cultured in vitro. These receptor sequences come from a human donor in good health.

The J gene is TRBJ2-3, the V gene TRBV6-1; TRBD1 might be the D (6 bases). The CDR3 runs 16 residues. Germline CDR1 reads MNHNS; CDR2 reads SASEGT. V was clipped by 4 bases and J by 1 base, with 15 bases between them. Written as DNA, the CDR3 is TGTGCCAGCAGTGGGACAGTTGGGTACGGCACAGATACGCAGTATTTT. Residues: CASSGTVGYGTDTQYF.

V and J are TRBV5-1 and TRBJ2-3; the match to TRBD1 covers 8 bases. Germline CDR1 and CDR2: SGHRS and YFSETQ. The CDR3 covers 14 residues. J gave up 3 bases and V 1 base, and 1 base lay outside the gene matches. The CDR3 region is CASSLRQGTDTQYF. CDR3 nucleotides: TGCGCCAGCAGCTTGAGACAGGGGACAGATACGCAGTATTTT.

The V and J genes are TRBV7-9 and TRBJ2-5; D remains ambiguous. Germline loops: CDR1 SEHNR, CDR2 FQNEAQ (reference sequence). V lost 5 bases, J lost 3 bases, and 16 bases lay in between. CDR3 length equals 15 residues. The CDR3 DNA reads as TGTGCCAGCAGCCATGCAGGCAGCTTGAAAGAGACCCAGTACTTC. Translated: CASSHAGSLKETQYF.

The chain has TRBV6-4 and TRBJ2-1; 8 positions agree with TRBD2. The CDR3 covers 15 residues. The J segment lost 2 bases and the V segment lost 2 bases, leaving 2 bases of the junction unmatched. Germline loops: CDR1 MRHNA, CDR2 SNTAGT. CDR3 coding DNA: TGTGCCAGCAGTGACCCAGCGGGGGCCTACAATGAGCAGTTCTTC. Protein product: CASSDPAGAYNEQFF.

The chain carries TRBV7-9 and TRBJ2-7, with D perhaps TRBD2 (5 bases). V shed 3 bases and J shed 5 bases, with 8 bases lying between them. CDR1 and CDR2 (germline): SEHNR, FQNEAQ (reference sequence). This CDR3 has 12 amino acids. The CDR3 region has the DNA TGTGCCAGCAGCTTCGGGAATCACGAGCAGTACTTC. It translates to CASSFGNHEQYF.

This chain uses TRBV5-6 with TRBJ2-5; perhaps TRBD1 as D (5 bases). This CDR3 spans 14 amino acids. With 0 bases removed from V and 4 bases from J, the gap between germline ends came to 10 bases. The germline V gene has CDR1 SGHDT and CDR2 YYEEEE. The CDR3 loop reads CASSLGGRVETQYF. DNA of the CDR3: TGTGCCAGCAGCTTGGGGGGCCGGGTAGAGACCCAGTACTTC.

This chain links TRBV2 with TRBJ2-4; D is tentatively TRBD1 or TRBD2 (5 bases each). This CDR3 has 18 amino acids. Trimming stripped 6 bases from V and 6 bases from J, with 27 bases between. Germline V gene data show CDR1 as SNHLY and CDR2 as FYNNEI. In DNA, the CDR3 is TGTGCCAGCAGCGACCTAGACCCGGGACGGGGACCCTTAAACATTCAGTACTTC. Protein: CASSDLDPGRGPLNIQYF. The variable domain in full, with the rest retrieved from reference TRBV2 and TRBJ2-4, is EPEVTQTPSHQVTQMGQEVILRCVPISNHLYFYWYRQILGQKVEFLVSFYNNEISEKSEIFDDQFSVERPDGSNFTLKIRSTKLEDSAMYFCASSDLDPGRGPLNIQYFGAGTRLSVL.

The V call is TRBV9, the J call TRBJ2-7; D tentatively reads TRBD1 or TRBD2 (5 bases each). Germline CDR1 reads SGDLS; CDR2 reads YYNGEE. The CDR3 runs 21 residues. Trimming stripped 2 bases from V and 0 bases from J, with 30 bases between. CDR3 amino acids: CASSVASGRLASSCSSYEQYF. CDR3 nucleotides: TGTGCCAGCAGCGTCGCTTCGGGGCGTCTAGCCTCATCATGTAGCTCCTACGAGCAGTACTTC.

This chain uses TRBV14 with TRBJ2-1; 7 nucleotides align to TRBD2. V lost 4 bases, J lost 4 bases, and 10 bases stayed unmatched. The CDR3 is 16 residues long. In germline, CDR1 is SGHDN, CDR2 FVKESK. CDR3 region: CASSPGGRRVYNEQFF. In nucleotides, the CDR3 is TGTGCCAGCAGCCCGGGGGGTCGACGGGTTTACAATGAGCAGTTCTTC.

This sequence joins TRBV9 and TRBJ2-5, with 10 nucleotides matching TRBD2. The CDR3 covers 19 residues. V shed 1 base and J 5 bases; nucleotides not matched to a gene: 17. Germline-derived CDR1 and CDR2 are SGDLS and YYNGEE. CDR3 bases: TGTGCCAGCAGCGTAAGATCCCCCGCACTAGCGGGAAGATTGGAGACCCAGTACTTC. It specifies CASSVRSPALAGRLETQYF.

CDR3 bases: TGTGCCATCAGTGCCCTGACTAGCGGGGATGGAGATACGCAGTATTTT. Translation gives CAISALTSGDGDTQYF. J is TRBJ2-3 and V is TRBV10-3, with 11 bases that match TRBD2. CDR1 and CDR2 from the germline V gene are ENHRY and SYGVKD. Trimming at V came to 4 bases and at J to 5 bases, leaving 8 bases not matched to a gene. CDR3 length: 16 residues.

This rearrangement joins TRBV29-1 to TRBJ1-2; 11 nucleotides line up with TRBD1. From germline, CDR1 is SQVTM and CDR2 ANQGSEA. V trimming: 5 bases; J trimming: 3 bases; junction bases outside the gene matches: 8. This CDR3 region has 15 residues. CDR3 coding DNA: TGCAGCGTTACGCCGGGACAGGGGGGCGACTATGGCTACACCTTC. Its protein is CSVTPGQGGDYGYTF. The complete variable domain, with remaining parts taken from reference TRBV29-1 and TRBJ1-2, reads SAVISQKPSRDICQRGTSLTIQCQVDSQVTMMFWYRQQPGQSLTLIATANQGSEATYESGFVIDKFPISRPNLTFSTLTVSNMSPEDSSIYLCSVTPGQGGDYGYTFGSGTRLTVV.

The V and J genes are TRBV4-3 and TRBJ1-6; D unresolved. CDR1 LGHNA and CDR2 YSLEER come from the germline V gene. Trimming stripped 3 bases from V and 11 bases from J, with 11 bases between. This CDR3 region has 13 residues. In nucleotides, the CDR3 is TGCGCCAGCAGCCAGGACTTGGATCCACCCCTCCACTTT. This encodes CASSQDLDPPLHF.

The rearrangement links TRBV9 to TRBJ2-3; D remains unclear. CDR1 SGDLS and CDR2 YYNGEE come from the germline V gene. This CDR3 has 15 amino acids. V gave up 0 bases and J gave up 1 base, with 9 bases separating them. CDR3 nucleotides: TGTGCCAGCAGCGTAGGGGTTAGTCGCACAGATACGCAGTATTTT. Its translation is CASSVGVSRTDTQYF.

This chain connects TRBV25-1 to TRBJ1-1; D unresolved. The CDR3 has 14 amino acids. CDR1 is MGHDK, CDR2 SYGVNS, per germline. V lost 1 base to trimming and J lost 11 bases, with 17 bases between them. Here the CDR3 reads CASSEWNEDTRAFF. CDR3 nucleotide sequence: TGTGCCAGCAGTGAATGGAATGAGGATACAAGGGCTTTCTTT.

This chain uses TRBV24-1 with TRBJ2-1; the D gene is possibly TRBD2 (6 bases). Germline lookup yields CDR1 KGHDR and CDR2 SFDVKD. This CDR3 is built from 17 residues. V lost 2 bases to trimming and J lost 6 bases, with 19 bases between them. CDR3 bases: TGTGCCACCAGTGATTCCAGAACGCGGGGCCTGGGCAATGAGCAGTTCTTC. It codes for CATSDSRTRGLGNEQFF.

This chain connects TRBV18 to TRBJ1-6, with 7 bases lining up with TRBD1. The CDR3 totals 15 residues. V was clipped by 4 bases and J by 5 bases; unmatched bases: 5. Per germline, CDR1 KGHSH and CDR2 LQKENI. The CDR3 DNA is TGTGCCAGCTCACTTGGGACAGCCAATAATTCACCCCTCCACTTT. It yields the protein CASSLGTANNSPLHF.

The chain recombines TRBV5-6 with TRBJ2-1; D ambiguous. Germline CDR1 reads SGHDT; CDR2 reads YYEEEE. Trimming pared 1 base from V and 6 bases from J, leaving 17 bases between. The CDR3 sequence is 16 residues long. The CDR3 protein is CASSLLVAPLGNEQFF. In nucleotides, the CDR3 is TGTGCCAGCAGCTTGTTAGTGGCACCCCTTGGCAATGAGCAGTTCTTC.

This chain joins TRBV10-3 and TRBJ1-1; D unclear. The length of the CDR3 is 13 residues. The V end lost 3 bases, the J end lost 1 base, and 6 bases lay between the germline ends. Germline V gene data show CDR1 as ENHRY and CDR2 as SYGVKD. The CDR3 bases are TGTGCCATCAGTGAATCAGGGAACACTGAAGCTTTCTTT. As protein: CAISESGNTEAFF.

As DNA, the CDR3 is TGTGCCAGCAGCAAAGGACAGGGGGTTTCACCCCTCCACTTT. Amino acid sequence: CASSKGQGVSPLHF. The rearrangement uses TRBV21-1 and TRBJ1-6; the table gives TRBD1 as D, unverified against the DNA. TRBV21-1 is listed as a pseudogene. CDR3 length: 14 amino acids.

The chain employs TRBV30 and TRBJ2-1; D is ambiguous. V lost 0 bases to trimming and J lost 15 bases, with 12 bases between them. Germline CDR1 and CDR2: GTSNPN and SVGIG (reference sequence). The CDR3 spans 11 residues. The CDR3 loop reads CAWSVYPSWFF. The CDR3 DNA reads TGTGCCTGGAGTGTCTATCCCAGCTGGTTCTTC.

The chain carries TRBV2 and TRBJ1-2; 7 bases fit TRBD1. This CDR3 has 14 residues. CDR1 and CDR2 (germline): SNHLY, FYNNEI. The ends lost 3 bases at V and 5 bases at J; junction bases unmatched: 6. The CDR3 spells CASSDGDRVYGYTF. For the CDR3, the DNA is TGTGCCAGCAGTGATGGTGACAGGGTATATGGCTACACCTTC.